The T cell receptor (beta chain) described here comes from a study of identical twins. Regarding the study as a whole: Those out-of-frame alpha sequences shared by twins showed an excess of low generation probability. Cord blood beta clonotypes that were abundant carried fewer insertions, and memory repertoires showed no such trend.

Turning to this clonotype: Its antigen is still unknown.

There were only healthy Caucasians among the donors. A universal primer site was created by template switching, with the cDNA bearing unique molecular identifiers. Each CDR3 protein is one row after TCRdb ran MiXCR on the 5' RACE reads. The profile covers 1.5 million to 2 million distinct CDR3 sequences, with about 32% appearing a single time and under 0.35% taken by the ten largest. Germline CDR1 reads SGDLS; CDR2 reads YYNGEE. The CDR3 extends over 12 amino acids. V gave up 3 bases and J gave up 8 bases, with 9 bases separating them. This TCR was sampled from a newborn girl in good health. The J gene is TRBJ2-1, the V gene TRBV9, with D possibly being TRBD2 (5 bases). Sequences were obtained from cord blood. CDR3 in DNA: TGTGCCAGCAGCGGCGAGGGCTATGAGCAGTTCTTC. Translating gives CASSGEGYEQFF.